The 27 T cell receptor beta chains presented below share a single source sample, sequenced in a study of identical twins. TCRdb itself ran the 5' RACE reads through MiXCR, one entry per CDR3 protein. Found here are 260,000 or so distinct CDR3 sequences, 7% to 8.5% of them singletons; the top ten hold 5% to 6%. This sample also belongs to another study, concerning yellow fever vaccine responses in identical twins.

The sequencing sample was made of CD8+ T cells sorted from blood. These TCRs come from a woman aged 18-30 years in good health.

This clonotype has more than one count but fewer than ten. The V and J genes are TRBV27 and TRBJ2-3; 8 nucleotides align to TRBD1. Trimming cost V 3 bases and J 2 bases; bases outside gene matches: 7. The CDR3 totals 16 residues. Looked up from germline, CDR1 is MNHEY and CDR2 is SMNVEV (reference sequence). The CDR3 nucleotides read TGTGCCAGCAGTTTCGGGGGACAGGCCTACACAGATACGCAGTATTTT. Its protein product is CASSFGGQAYTDTQYF.

This sequence joins TRBV7-6 and TRBJ2-2; D perhaps matches TRBD2 (6 bases). V lost 7 bases and J lost 0, with 15 bases in between. Per germline, CDR1 SGHVS and CDR2 FNYEAQ. CDR3 size: 16 residues. The CDR3: CASKDAGSTNTGELFF. DNA of the CDR3: TGTGCCAGCAAAGACGCGGGGTCTACGAACACCGGGGAGCTGTTTTTT.

This chain joins TRBV4-2 and TRBJ2-3, with D perhaps TRBD1 (6 bases). CDR3 length: 17 amino acids. Germline CDR1 and CDR2: LGHNA and YNFKEQ. The V and J ends lost 0 bases and 6 bases respectively, with 19 bases between them. Written as DNA, the CDR3 is TGTGCCAGCAGCCAAGATTTAATTGGGGGCGCGGTTGATACGCAGTATTTT. It specifies CASSQDLIGGAVDTQYF.

This clonotype was seen repeatedly, ten times or more. V is TRBV12-3 or TRBV12-4 and J is TRBJ1-1, with TRBD1 identical over 7 bases. The V segment lost 6 bases and the J segment 5 bases; nucleotides outside the gene matches: 12. This CDR3 is built from 15 residues. CDR3 sequence (DNA): TGTGCCAGCAGCCCACCCCCGACAGGGTTTACTGAAGCTTTCTTT. Its translation: CASSPPPTGFTEAFF.

This clonotype is a singleton in its sample. The chain has TRBV7-9 and TRBJ1-2; 9 bases align to TRBD1. CDR3 size: 14 residues. J gave up 6 bases and V 4 bases, and 6 bases lay outside the gene matches. Germline V CDR1 and CDR2: SEHNR, FQNEAQ (reference sequence). The CDR3 coding sequence is TGTGCCAGCAGCTACGACAGGGGGTGGGATGGCTACACCTTC. The encoded protein is CASSYDRGWDGYTF. Filled out from reference TRBV7-9 and TRBJ1-2, the complete variable domain reads DTGVSQNPRHKITKRGQNVTFRCDPISEHNRLYWYRQTLGQGPEFLTYFQNEAQLEKSRLLSDRFSAERPKGSFSTLEIQRTEQGDSAMYLCASSYDRGWDGYTFGSGTRLTVV.

The rearrangement links TRBV4-1 to TRBJ2-7; 9 bases match TRBD1. The CDR3 loop spans 14 amino acids. From germline, CDR1 is MGHRA and CDR2 YSYEKL. V trimming: 5 bases; J trimming: 4 bases; junction bases outside the gene matches: 6. For the CDR3, the DNA is TGCGCCAGCAGCGCCAGGGACAGGGAGTACGAGCAGTACTTC. Amino acids: CASSARDREYEQYF.

This clonotype has a handful of counts. The CDR3 nucleotides read TGTGCCAGCAGTTCAAGGGGCAGAATCAGCACAGATACGCAGTATTTT. Translation gives CASSSRGRISTDTQYF. The V call is TRBV6-5, the J call TRBJ2-3, with D maybe TRBD1 (5 bases). Trimming stripped 4 bases from V and 0 bases from J, with 14 bases between. From germline, CDR1 is MNHEY and CDR2 SVGAGI. This CDR3 has 16 residues.

This clonotype was detected many times. This chain uses TRBV12-3 or TRBV12-4 with TRBJ2-7; D not certain. This CDR3 region has 13 residues. Trimming cost V 2 bases and J 2 bases, with 7 bases left between them. CDR3 in amino acids: CASSLTRTYEQYF. CDR3 nucleotide sequence: TGTGCCAGCAGTTTAACCCGAACCTACGAGCAGTACTTC.

The table lists this clonotype with a few counts. V gene TRBV5-1 combines with J gene TRBJ1-4, with a possible D match to TRBD1 (5 bases). Trimming removed 4 bases at V and 4 bases at J, with 11 bases between. The CDR3 is 14 amino acids. Germline CDR1 SGHRS, CDR2 YFSETQ. The CDR3 here is CASSQTANNEKLFF. The CDR3, as DNA: TGCGCCAGCAGCCAGACAGCAAATAATGAAAAACTGTTTTTT.

This clonotype was counted only a few times. The chain joins TRBV29-1 to TRBJ1-2; 11 positions agree with TRBD1. The CDR3 extends over 16 amino acids. Germline V gene lookup returns CDR1 SQVTM and CDR2 ANQGSEA. Germline trimming cut 1 base from V and 5 bases from J; bases unmatched to any gene: 9. The CDR3 region has the DNA TGCAGCGTTGAAGGGTCGGACAGGGGGCGCAAATATGGCTACACCTTC. Translating it yields CSVEGSDRGRKYGYTF. Filled out from reference TRBV29-1 and TRBJ1-2, the complete variable domain reads SAVISQKPSRDICQRGTSLTIQCQVDSQVTMMFWYRQQPGQSLTLIATANQGSEATYESGFVIDKFPISRPNLTFSTLTVSNMSPEDSSIYLCSVEGSDRGRKYGYTFGSGTRLTVV.

The chain has TRBV14 and TRBJ2-7; D remains ambiguous. The CDR3 runs to 12 residues. The germline CDR1 and CDR2 sequences are SGHDN and FVKESK. V dropped 2 bases and J dropped 2 bases, with 4 bases sitting between them. This CDR3 reads CASSQIPYEQYF. CDR3 in DNA: TGTGCCAGCAGCCAAATCCCCTACGAGCAGTACTTC.

The genes are TRBV28 and TRBJ2-7, with D possibly being TRBD1 or TRBD2 (5 bases each). V was shortened by 8 bases and J by 7 bases, with 18 bases between the two germline ends. In germline, CDR1 is MDHEN, CDR2 SYDVKM. The CDR3 is 13 amino acids. The DNA of the CDR3 is TGTGCCAGCCATCACGGGACCGTACGGGAGCAGTACTTC. Its translation is CASHHGTVREQYF. Based on the CDR3 plus reference TRBV28 and TRBJ2-7, the full variable domain is DVKVTQSSRYLVKRTGEKVFLECVQDMDHENMFWYRQDPGLGLRLIYFSYDVKMKEKGDIPEGYSVSREKKERFSLILESASTNQTSMYLCASHHGTVREQYFGPGTRLTVT.

V is TRBV3-1 and J is TRBJ2-6; D is ambiguous. Trimming took off 2 bases at V and 0 bases at J, with 14 bases between the two ends. The CDR3 contains 18 residues. The germline gives CDR1 LGHDT, CDR2 YNNKEL (reference sequence). The CDR3 DNA reads TGTGCCAGCAGCCAAATGGCGGACGGAAGCTCTGGGGCCAACGTCCTGACTTTC. Protein product: CASSQMADGSSGANVLTF.

This clonotype was seen many times. The chain recombines TRBV5-1 with TRBJ2-5; TRBD1 matches 7 bases. The V segment lost 2 bases and the J segment 5 bases; nucleotides outside the gene matches: 6. This CDR3 spans 14 amino acids. CDR1 and CDR2 (germline): SGHRS, YFSETQ. CDR3 sequence reads: CASSLRQGRETQYF. CDR3 DNA: TGCGCCAGCAGCTTACGACAGGGAAGGGAGACCCAGTACTTC.

This clonotype was counted a few times. The chain combines TRBV13 with TRBJ2-2, with TRBD2 as a possible D gene (5 bases). CDR1 and CDR2 (germline): PRHDT, FYEKMQ (reference sequence). This CDR3 contains 15 residues. Trimming took 2 bases from V and 6 from J, leaving 13 bases between them. This chain's CDR3 is CASSLRRVLSGELFF. The CDR3, as DNA: TGTGCCAGCAGCTTACGGCGGGTGTTATCCGGGGAGCTGTTTTTT. Variable domain in full (rest from reference TRBV13 and TRBJ2-2): AAGVIQSPRHLIKEKRETATLKCYPIPRHDTVYWYQQGPGQDPQFLISFYEKMQSDKGSIPDRFSAQQFSDYHSELNMSSLELGDSALYFCASSLRRVLSGELFFGEGSRLTVL.

By share, this clonotype ranks as medium-sized (0.01 to 0.1%). The V call is TRBV10-3, the J call TRBJ2-5; 7 bases are shared with TRBD2. The germline CDR1 and CDR2 sequences are ENHRY and SYGVKD. The CDR3 loop spans 12 amino acids. V lost 6 bases to trimming and J lost 3 bases; unmatched junction nucleotides: 1. CDR3 residues: CAIRGLKETQYF. The DNA for the CDR3 is TGTGCCATCAGGGGACTAAAAGAGACCCAGTACTTC.

The chain joins TRBV7-8 to TRBJ2-1, with TRBD2 identical over 7 bases. The V gene end was trimmed by 1 base and the J gene end by 3 bases; junction bases not matched to a gene: 6. CDR1 SGHVS and CDR2 FQNEAQ come from the germline V gene. CDR3 size: 16 residues. CDR3 region: CASSLVSSGSYNEQFF. CDR3 coding DNA: TGTGCCAGCAGCTTAGTATCTAGCGGCAGCTACAATGAGCAGTTCTTC.

The table lists this clonotype with a few counts. The rearrangement joins TRBV7-2 to TRBJ2-3; 10 bases agree with TRBD2. Germline V CDR1 and CDR2: SGHTA, FQGNSA. The CDR3 runs to 15 residues. V gave up 7 bases and J gave up 2 bases; unmatched junction bases: 6. The CDR3: CASINSGGNTDTQYF. DNA of the CDR3: TGTGCCAGCATCAATAGCGGGGGGAACACAGATACGCAGTATTTT.

This clonotype was counted ten times or more. CDR3 bases: TGCAGCGTTGAACTACCATCCTACGAGCAGTACTTC. It specifies CSVELPSYEQYF. The chain joins TRBV29-1 to TRBJ2-7; D unresolved. V lost 2 bases and J lost 1, with 6 bases in between. The CDR3 spans 12 residues. Per germline, CDR1 SQVTM and CDR2 ANQGSEA.

This clonotype was found a few times. V is TRBV3-1 and J is TRBJ2-5, with 11 bases identical to TRBD2. J gave up 6 bases and V 4 bases, and 13 bases lay outside the gene matches. Germline CDR1 LGHDT, CDR2 YNNKEL (reference sequence). The CDR3 has 17 residues. Written as DNA, the CDR3 is TGTGCCAGCAGCCCACAGACTAGCGGGATTTTGGGTCAGACCCAGTACTTC. Its protein product is CASSPQTSGILGQTQYF.

This clonotype was recorded a few times. V and J are TRBV12-3 or TRBV12-4 and TRBJ2-4; D is uncertain. V gave up 6 bases and J gave up 4 bases, with 16 bases separating them. The CDR3 contains 15 residues. CDR3 sequence (DNA): TGTGCCAGCAGCCCCCGCCTGGACGAGAAAAACATTCAGTACTTC. This codes for CASSPRLDEKNIQYF.

This clonotype was observed at least ten times. V gene TRBV24-1 combines with J gene TRBJ2-3; a possible D gene is TRBD2 (6 bases). This CDR3 has 16 amino acids. The germline gives CDR1 KGHDR, CDR2 SFDVKD. V dropped 4 bases and J dropped 6 bases, with 19 bases sitting between them. The CDR3 nucleotides read TGTGCCACCAGTGACCCCGGGACTTCCTTGACGGATACGCAGTATTTT. Its protein is CATSDPGTSLTDTQYF.

This clonotype was observed at least ten times. The chain is built from TRBV29-1 and TRBJ2-2; no reliable D call. Germline loops: CDR1 SQVTM, CDR2 ANQGSEA. The CDR3 runs 13 residues. The V end was cut by 7 bases, the J end by 3 bases, with 12 bases between. The CDR3 protein is CSAEYRDTGELFF. CDR3 DNA sequence: TGCAGCGCGGAGTACCGAGACACCGGGGAGCTGTTTTTT.

This clonotype was seen more than once but under ten times. The chain joins TRBV6-5 to TRBJ1-1, with D perhaps matching TRBD1 (5 bases). V was pared by 0 bases and J by 0 bases, with 14 bases between. This CDR3 comprises 17 residues. Per the germline V gene, CDR1 is MNHEY and CDR2 is SVGAGI. The CDR3 reads CASSYSIRGSMNTEAFF. The CDR3 nucleotides read TGTGCCAGCAGTTACTCGATTAGGGGAAGCATGAACACTGAAGCTTTCTTT.

This clonotype showed up just a few times. The gene calls are TRBV12-3 or TRBV12-4 and TRBJ2-5; D is undetermined. This CDR3 contains 13 residues. The V gene lost 3 bases and the J gene lost 4 bases, with 9 bases spanning the gap. CDR3 amino acids: CASSFGPRETQYF. DNA of the CDR3: TGTGCCAGCAGTTTTGGTCCACGAGAGACCCAGTACTTC.

This clonotype was found once. The chain joins TRBV2 to TRBJ2-7, with D unclear. CDR1 is SNHLY, CDR2 FYNNEI, per germline. The CDR3 is 15 amino acids. Deletions cut 2 bases from V and 2 bases from J, with 13 bases between. The CDR3 region has the DNA TGTGCCAGCAGTGAATGGGGTACCGGTGCCTACGAGCAGTACGTC. Protein sequence: CASSEWGTGAYEQYV.

This clonotype was observed many times. J is TRBJ2-1 and V is TRBV11-2, with 7 bases lining up with TRBD2. This CDR3 spans 14 amino acids. J was trimmed by 3 bases and V by 5 bases; bases with no gene match: 4. Germline CDR1 is SGHAT and CDR2 is FQNNGV. The CDR3 reads CASSPLAVYNEQFF. The CDR3 DNA reads TGTGCCAGCAGCCCGCTAGCGGTCTACAATGAGCAGTTCTTC.